The clone carrying this T cell receptor beta chain has only a few counts. This sample is part of a study of human T cells and chemical hapten exposure. Study-level information: DPC at 2% was the sensitizing agent, placed on around 2 cm by around 2 cm of upper inner arm skin.

The time point: patch test 1, 2 weeks after DPC sensitization. Treatment reported: therapeutic diphenylcyclopropenone sensitization with weekly scalp DPC. TCRdb reanalysed the RACE reads using MiXCR and keeps one entry per CDR3 protein. There are about 90,000 distinct CDR3 sequences in the sample; 10% to 13% occur only once, and roughly 2.4% lies in the top ten. The V end lost 2 bases, the J end lost 8 bases, and 5 bases lay between the germline ends. CDR1 and CDR2 from the germline V gene are KGHDR and SFDVKD. The CDR3 runs 11 residues. Material: whole blood, obtained in connection with sensitization to the hapten diphenylcyclopropenone (DPC). The chain recombines TRBV24-1 with TRBJ1-2, with unresolved D. The receptor comes from a man aged 40-55 years with alopecia areata. Some clones in this sample may be carry-over from other donors' samples. The CDR3 loop is CATSDSWGYTF. In nucleotides, the CDR3 is TGTGCCACCAGTGATTCTTGGGGCTACACCTTC.